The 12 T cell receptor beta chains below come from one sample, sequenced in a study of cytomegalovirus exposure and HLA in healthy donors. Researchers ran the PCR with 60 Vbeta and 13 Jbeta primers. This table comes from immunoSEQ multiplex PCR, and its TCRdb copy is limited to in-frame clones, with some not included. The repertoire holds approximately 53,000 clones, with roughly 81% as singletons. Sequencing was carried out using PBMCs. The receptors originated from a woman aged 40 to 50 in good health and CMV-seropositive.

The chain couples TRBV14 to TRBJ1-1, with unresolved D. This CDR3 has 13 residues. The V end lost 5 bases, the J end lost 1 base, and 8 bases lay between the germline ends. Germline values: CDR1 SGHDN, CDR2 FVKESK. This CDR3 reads CASSLMWNTEAFF. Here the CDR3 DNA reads TGTGCCAGCAGCTTAATGTGGAACACTGAAGCTTTCTTT.

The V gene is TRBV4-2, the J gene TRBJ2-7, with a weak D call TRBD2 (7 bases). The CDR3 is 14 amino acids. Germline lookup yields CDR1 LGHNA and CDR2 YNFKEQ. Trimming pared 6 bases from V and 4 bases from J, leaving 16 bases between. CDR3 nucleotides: TGTGCCAGCAGTTTGGGGGGGCCTATTTACGAGCAGTACTTC. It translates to CASSLGGPIYEQYF.

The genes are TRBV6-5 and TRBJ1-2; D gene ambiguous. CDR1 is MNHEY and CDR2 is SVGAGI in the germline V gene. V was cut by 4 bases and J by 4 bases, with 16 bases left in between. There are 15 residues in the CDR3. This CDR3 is CASSLDPQSGYGYTF. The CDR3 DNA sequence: TGTGCCAGCAGTTTAGACCCCCAGTCGGGCTATGGCTACACCTTC.

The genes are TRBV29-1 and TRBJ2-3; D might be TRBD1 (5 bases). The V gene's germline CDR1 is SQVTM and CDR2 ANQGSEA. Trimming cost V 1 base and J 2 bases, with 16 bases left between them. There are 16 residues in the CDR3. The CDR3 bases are TGCAGCGTTGAAGTAATGGGGCAAGGGGTCACAGATACGCAGTATTTT. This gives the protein CSVEVMGQGVTDTQYF.

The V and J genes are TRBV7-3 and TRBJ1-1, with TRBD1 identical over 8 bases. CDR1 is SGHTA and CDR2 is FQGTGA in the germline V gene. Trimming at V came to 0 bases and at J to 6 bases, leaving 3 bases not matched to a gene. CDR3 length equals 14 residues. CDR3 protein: CASSLTGTGAEAFF. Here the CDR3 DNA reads TGTGCCAGCAGCTTAACCGGGACAGGCGCTGAAGCTTTCTTT.

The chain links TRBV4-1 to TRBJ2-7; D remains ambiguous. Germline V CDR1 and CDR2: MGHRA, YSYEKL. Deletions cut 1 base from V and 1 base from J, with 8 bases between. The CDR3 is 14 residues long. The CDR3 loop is CASSQGVRSYEQYF. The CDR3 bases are TGCGCCAGCAGCCAAGGAGTCCGTTCCTACGAGCAGTACTTC.

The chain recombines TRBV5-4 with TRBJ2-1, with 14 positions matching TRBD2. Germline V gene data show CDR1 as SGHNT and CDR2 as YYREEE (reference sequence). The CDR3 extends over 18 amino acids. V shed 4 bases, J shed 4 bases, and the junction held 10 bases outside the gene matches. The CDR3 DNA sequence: TGTGCCAGCAGCCGAGGCGGGACTAGCGGGGGTACATACAATGAGCAGTTCTTC. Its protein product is CASSRGGTSGGTYNEQFF.

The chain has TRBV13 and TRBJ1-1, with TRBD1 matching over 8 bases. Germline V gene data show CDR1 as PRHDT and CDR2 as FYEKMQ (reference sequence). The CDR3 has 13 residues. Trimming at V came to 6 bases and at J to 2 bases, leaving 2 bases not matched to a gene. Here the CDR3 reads CASRGQENTEAFF. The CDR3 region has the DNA TGTGCCAGCAGGGGACAGGAAAACACTGAAGCTTTCTTT.

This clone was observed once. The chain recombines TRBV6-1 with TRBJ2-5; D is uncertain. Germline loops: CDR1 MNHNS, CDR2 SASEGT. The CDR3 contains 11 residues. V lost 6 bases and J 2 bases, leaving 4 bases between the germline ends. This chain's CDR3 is CASSTQETQYF. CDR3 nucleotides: TGTGCCAGCAGCACACAAGAGACCCAGTACTTC.

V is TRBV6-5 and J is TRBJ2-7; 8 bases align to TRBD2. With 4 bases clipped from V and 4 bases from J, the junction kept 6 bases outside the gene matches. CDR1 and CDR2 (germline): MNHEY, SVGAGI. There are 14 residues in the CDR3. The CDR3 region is CASSLTTSAYEQYF. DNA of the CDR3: TGTGCCAGCAGTTTAACGACTAGCGCGTACGAGCAGTACTTC.

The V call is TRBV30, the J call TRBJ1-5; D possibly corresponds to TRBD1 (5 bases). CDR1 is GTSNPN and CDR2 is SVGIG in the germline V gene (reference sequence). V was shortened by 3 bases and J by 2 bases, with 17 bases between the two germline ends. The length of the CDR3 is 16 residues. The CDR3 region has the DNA TGTGCCTGGAGGGTACAGGATTGGGATGGCAATCAGCCCCAGCATTTT. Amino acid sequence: CAWRVQDWDGNQPQHF.

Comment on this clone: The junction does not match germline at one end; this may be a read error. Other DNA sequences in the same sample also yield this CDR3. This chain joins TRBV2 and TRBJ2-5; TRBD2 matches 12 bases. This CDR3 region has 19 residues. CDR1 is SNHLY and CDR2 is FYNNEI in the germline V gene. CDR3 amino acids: CASSENGLAGPGGRETQYF. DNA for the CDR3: TGTGCCAGCAGTGAAAATGGACTAGCGGGGCCCGGGGGCAGGGAGACCCAATACTTC.